These 30 T cell receptor beta chains came from one sample sequenced in a study of CD8 T cells in Susac syndrome. RNA in amounts of roughly 0.5 to 1 ug was reverse transcribed with random hexamers. MiXCR was run by TCRdb on the immunoSEQ multiplex PCR reads, yielding one entry per CDR3 protein. The sample lists hundreds of thousands of distinct CDR3 sequences, approximately 84% occurring once. Sequencing used CD8+ T cells from PBMCs. All receptors come from a human donor with multiple sclerosis.

The chain combines TRBV7-9 with TRBJ1-6; D perhaps matches TRBD1 (6 bases). Germline V gene data show CDR1 as SEHNR and CDR2 as FQNEAQ (reference sequence). The CDR3 loop spans 14 amino acids. V lost 7 bases to trimming and J lost 9 bases, with 16 bases between them. Written as DNA, the CDR3 is TGTGCCAGCAACATGGGACAACGAAGTTCACCCCTCCACTTT. This gives the protein CASNMGQRSSPLHF.

A single count supports this clonotype. The chain has TRBV29-1 and TRBJ2-1, with 8 positions matching TRBD2. V shed 6 bases, J shed 8 bases, and the junction held 6 bases outside the gene matches. CDR1 SQVTM and CDR2 ANQGSEA come from the germline V gene. The CDR3 is 12 amino acids. Here the CDR3 reads CSVSGLVHEQFF. CDR3 nucleotides: TGCAGCGTGTCGGGACTAGTCCATGAGCAGTTCTTC.

The table lists this clonotype with a count of one. The rearrangement links TRBV4-1 to TRBJ2-7; D uncertain. This CDR3 region has 16 residues. V was pared by 3 bases and J by 0 bases, with 15 bases between. The germline V gene has CDR1 MGHRA and CDR2 YSYEKL. CDR3 sequence reads: CASSQDSRPSSYEQYF. CDR3 coding DNA: TGCGCCAGCAGCCAGGATAGCCGTCCGAGCTCCTACGAGCAGTACTTC.

The V gene is TRBV3-1, the J gene TRBJ1-4, with 10 bases aligning to TRBD1. CDR3 size: 15 residues. Trimming cost V 4 bases and J 3 bases; bases outside gene matches: 2. Germline V gene sequence: CDR1 LGHDT, CDR2 YNNKEL (reference sequence). The CDR3 DNA is TGTGCCAGCAGCCCGACAGGGGGCCCTAATGAAAAACTGTTTTTT. Protein product: CASSPTGGPNEKLFF. The complete variable domain, with remaining parts taken from reference TRBV3-1 and TRBJ1-4, reads DTAVSQTPKYLVTQMGNDKSIKCEQNLGHDTMYWYKQDSKKFLKIMFSYNNKELIINETVPNRFSPKSPDKAHLNLHINSLELGDSAVYFCASSPTGGPNEKLFFGSGTQLSVL.

V is TRBV19 and J is TRBJ2-7; D gene ambiguous. The germline V gene encodes CDR1 LNHDA and CDR2 SQIVND (reference sequence). The CDR3 extends over 14 amino acids. The V and J ends lost 0 bases and 3 bases respectively, with 9 bases between them. CDR3 nucleotides: TGTGCCAGTAGTATAGAGTACTCCGTCTACGAGCAGTACTTC. This gives the protein CASSIEYSVYEQYF. Together with reference TRBV19 and TRBJ2-7, the CDR3 gives the full variable domain: DGGITQSPKYLFRKEGQNVTLSCEQNLNHDAMYWYRQDPGQGLRLIYYSQIVNDFQKGDIAEGYSVSREKKESFPLTVTSAQKNPTAFYLCASSIEYSVYEQYFGPGTRLTVT.

This rearrangement joins TRBV7-9 to TRBJ2-2; the D is unclear. This CDR3 contains 15 residues. Germline CDR1 SEHNR, CDR2 FQNEAQ (reference sequence). Trimming pared 4 bases from V and 2 bases from J, leaving 11 bases between. In DNA, the CDR3 is TGTGCCAGCAGCTCACCACGGATTAACACCGGGGAGCTGTTTTTT. It is translated as CASSSPRINTGELFF. Full variable domain (rest looked up from reference TRBV7-9 and TRBJ2-2): DTGVSQNPRHKITKRGQNVTFRCDPISEHNRLYWYRQTLGQGPEFLTYFQNEAQLEKSRLLSDRFSAERPKGSFSTLEIQRTEQGDSAMYLCASSSPRINTGELFFGEGSRLTVL.

This chain links TRBV7-3 with TRBJ2-1; TRBD2 aligns across 14 bases. Germline V gene data show CDR1 as SGHTA and CDR2 as FQGTGA. This CDR3 contains 18 residues. The trim removed 5 bases at V and 3 bases at J, leaving 9 bases unmatched. The CDR3 sequence is CASSAPGLAGVDYNEQFF. The CDR3 DNA sequence: TGTGCCAGCAGCGCCCCGGGACTAGCGGGAGTGGACTACAATGAGCAGTTCTTC.

The chain recombines TRBV15 with TRBJ2-7, with D maybe TRBD2 (5 bases). V was cut by 1 base and J by 6 bases, with 10 bases left in between. The germline gives CDR1 LNHNV, CDR2 YYDKDF (reference sequence). This CDR3 comprises 13 residues. CDR3 loop: CATSRVASSEQYF. The CDR3 DNA sequence: TGTGCCACCAGCAGAGTAGCGAGTAGCGAGCAGTACTTC. Filled out from reference TRBV15 and TRBJ2-7, the complete variable domain reads DAMVIQNPRYQVTQFGKPVTLSCSQTLNHNVMYWYQQKSSQAPKLLFHYYDKDFNNEADTPDNFQSRRPNTSFCFLDIRSPGLGDTAMYLCATSRVASSEQYFGPGTRLTVT.

The chain links TRBV27 to TRBJ1-6; D is undetermined. Deletions cut 8 bases from V and 0 bases from J, with 2 bases between. Looked up from germline, CDR1 is MNHEY and CDR2 is SMNVEV (reference sequence). This CDR3 has 12 amino acids. For the CDR3, the DNA is TGTGCCAGCCGCTCCTATAATTCACCCCTCCACTTT. This sequence encodes CASRSYNSPLHF.

The genes are TRBV28 and TRBJ2-1; no definite D call. V was trimmed by 5 bases and J by 4 bases, leaving 12 bases between them. The germline V gene has CDR1 MDHEN and CDR2 SYDVKM. This CDR3 contains 14 residues. The CDR3 coding sequence is TGTGCCAGCAGTCCCGGCGGTGAATACAATGAGCAGTTCTTC. Its protein product is CASSPGGEYNEQFF.

The CDR3 region has the DNA TGTGCCAGCAGCACTGACCTTGTAGGACATCAAGCCTACGAGCAGTACTTC. As protein: CASSTDLVGHQAYEQYF. This chain uses TRBV7-9 with TRBJ2-7; possibly TRBD1 for D (5 bases). The CDR3 runs to 17 residues. Trimming removed 5 bases at V and 2 bases at J, with 22 bases between. Per germline, CDR1 SEHNR and CDR2 FQNEAQ (reference sequence).

The rearrangement joins TRBV3-1 to TRBJ2-4; TRBD2 agrees at 11 bases. Germline CDR1 reads LGHDT; CDR2 reads YNNKEL (reference sequence). CDR3 size: 21 residues. The junction had 16 bases not matched to a gene; V was cut back by 3 bases and J by 0 bases. CDR3 sequence reads: CASSHRHAGTSGTPAKNIQYF. The CDR3 bases are TGTGCCAGCAGCCACCGCCACGCAGGGACTAGCGGTACTCCAGCCAAAAACATTCAGTACTTC. Combining the CDR3 with reference TRBV3-1 and TRBJ2-4 gives the whole variable domain DTAVSQTPKYLVTQMGNDKSIKCEQNLGHDTMYWYKQDSKKFLKIMFSYNNKELIINETVPNRFSPKSPDKAHLNLHINSLELGDSAVYFCASSHRHAGTSGTPAKNIQYFGAGTRLSVL.

The chain has TRBV12-5 and TRBJ1-1, with 8 bases that match TRBD1. Per germline, CDR1 LGHNT and CDR2 FRNRAP. The CDR3 has 18 amino acids. J gave up 0 bases and V 1 base, and 10 bases lay outside the gene matches. The CDR3 nucleotides read TGTGCTAGTGGTTTGGGGGGGACAGGACCAGAGATGAACACTGAAGCTTTCTTT. It yields the protein CASGLGGTGPEMNTEAFF.

The V call is TRBV4-1, the J call TRBJ2-7; D is undetermined. CDR3 size: 15 residues. Germline CDR1 MGHRA, CDR2 YSYEKL. The V end was cut by 1 base, the J end by 1 base, with 11 bases between. CDR3 region: CASSQASVGSYEQYF. CDR3 DNA sequence: TGCGCCAGCAGCCAAGCCAGCGTAGGATCCTACGAGCAGTACTTC.

CDR3 sequence: CASSQGTEGLGETQYF. In nucleotides, the CDR3 is TGCGCCAGCAGCCAGGGGACAGAAGGGCTTGGAGAGACCCAGTACTTC. The rearrangement joins TRBV4-1 to TRBJ2-5, with 7 bases fitting TRBD1. The germline gives CDR1 MGHRA, CDR2 YSYEKL. CDR3 length equals 16 residues. Unmatched junction bases numbered 11, after V lost 3 bases and J lost 4 bases.

CDR3 coding DNA: TGTGCCAACGACTTACAGGGGGCCTGGGAGACCCAGTACTTC. Protein product: CANDLQGAWETQYF. The chain combines TRBV2 with TRBJ2-5; TRBD1 aligns across 9 bases. CDR1 and CDR2 from the germline V gene are SNHLY and FYNNEI. With V trimmed by 10 bases and J by 5 bases, 11 bases remained unmatched. The CDR3 consists of 14 residues.

The gene calls are TRBV13 and TRBJ2-7; 15 nucleotides agree with TRBD2. V lost 5 bases to trimming and J lost 2 bases; unmatched junction nucleotides: 10. CDR1 and CDR2 from the germline V gene are PRHDT and FYEKMQ (reference sequence). The CDR3 is made up of 18 amino acids. The CDR3 DNA reads as TGTGCCAGCAGCGACCGGACTAGCGGGAGGGCGCACCCCTACGAGCAGTACTTC. It yields the protein CASSDRTSGRAHPYEQYF.

The chain uses TRBV20-1 and TRBJ2-7, with a possible D match to TRBD2 (5 bases). Trimming cost V 5 bases and J 10 bases, with 18 bases left between them. In germline, CDR1 is DFQATT, CDR2 SNEGSKA (reference sequence). There are 12 residues in the CDR3. The CDR3 spells CSAGLNRRHQYF. The CDR3 DNA follows: TGCAGTGCTGGACTGAATAGACGGCATCAGTACTTC.

The chain employs TRBV6-1 and TRBJ2-5; 9 bases fit TRBD2. The V gene end was trimmed by 11 bases and the J gene end by 4 bases; junction bases not matched to a gene: 5. The CDR3 loop spans 12 amino acids. Germline-derived CDR1 and CDR2 are MNHNS and SASEGT. This CDR3 is CAGGRAGETQYF. CDR3 sequence (DNA): TGTGCCGGCGGGAGGGCCGGAGAGACCCAGTACTTC.

Comments on this clonotype: One end of the junction varies from germline; a read error may be responsible. This chain connects TRBV16 to TRBJ2-7, with D hard to call. CDR1 and CDR2 from the germline V gene are KGHSY and FQNENV. The CDR3 runs to 13 residues. CDR3 in amino acids: CASSQSNVLLRNF. CDR3 in DNA: TGTGCCAGCAGCCAATCTAACGTCCTCCTACGGAACTTC.

This chain joins TRBV12-3 or TRBV12-4 and TRBJ1-2; no reliable D call. CDR3 size: 14 residues. V lost 5 bases to trimming and J lost 3 bases, with 13 bases between them. CDR3 loop: CASSNPGGYYGYTF. CDR3 sequence (DNA): TGTGCCAGCAGTAACCCGGGTGGGTACTATGGCTACACCTTC.

This chain connects TRBV28 to TRBJ1-2; 7 bases fit TRBD1. This CDR3 has 15 amino acids. After removal of 1 base from V and 0 bases from J, the junction contained 2 bases not matched to a gene. In germline, CDR1 is MDHEN, CDR2 SYDVKM. The CDR3 sequence is CASSLYQGANYGYTF. The CDR3 DNA sequence: TGTGCCAGCAGTTTATACCAGGGGGCTAACTATGGCTACACCTTC.

This clonotype was picked up one time. The V and J genes are TRBV15 and TRBJ2-5; D may be TRBD2 (5 bases). Trimming took off 1 base at V and 1 base at J, with 7 bases between the two ends. Germline CDR1 is LNHNV and CDR2 is YYDKDF (reference sequence). This CDR3 spans 14 amino acids. The CDR3 loop reads CATSRASSQETQYF. The CDR3 nucleotides are TGTGCCACCAGCAGAGCTAGCAGCCAAGAGACCCAGTACTTC.

The CDR3 protein is CASSLSGGRTDTQYF. CDR3 bases: TGTGCCAGCAGTTTAAGCGGGGGCCGCACAGATACGCAGTATTTT. The chain carries TRBV27 and TRBJ2-3, with 8 nucleotides matching TRBD2. The J segment lost 1 base and the V segment lost 2 bases, leaving 2 bases of the junction unmatched. Germline CDR1 reads MNHEY; CDR2 reads SMNVEV (reference sequence). The CDR3 loop spans 15 amino acids.

This rearrangement joins TRBV27 to TRBJ1-2; D ambiguous. From germline, CDR1 is MNHEY and CDR2 SMNVEV (reference sequence). The CDR3 has 14 residues. V was clipped by 1 base and J by 4 bases, with 10 bases between them. CDR3 loop: CASSLYGEPYGYTF. DNA for the CDR3: TGTGCCAGCAGTTTATACGGGGAACCCTATGGCTACACCTTC.

The chain employs TRBV7-6 and TRBJ1-1; D gene unclear. V lost 2 bases and J lost 5, with 18 bases in between. In germline, CDR1 is SGHVS, CDR2 FNYEAQ. This CDR3 region has 16 residues. CDR3: CASSLWRDGKTTEAFF. In DNA, the CDR3 is TGTGCCAGCAGCTTATGGAGGGATGGGAAAACAACTGAAGCTTTCTTT.

This clonotype appeared a single time. The junction shows a germline mismatch at one end, possibly a read error. The chain is built from TRBV19 and TRBJ2-2, with TRBD1 identical over 7 bases. The germline V gene has CDR1 LNHDA and CDR2 SQIVND (reference sequence). The CDR3 length is 16 residues. CDR3 sequence: CAGSISAGGNTGELFF. Written as DNA, the CDR3 is TGTGCCGGTAGTATATCGGCAGGGGGGAACACCGGGGAGCTGTTTTTT.

Written as DNA, the CDR3 is TGTGCCATCAGTGAGGTGGGGGGAGAGACCCAGTACTTC. This sequence encodes CAISEVGGETQYF. The chain has TRBV10-3 and TRBJ2-5; D possibly corresponds to TRBD2 (6 bases). The germline CDR1 and CDR2 sequences are ENHRY and SYGVKD. Trimming stripped 2 bases from V and 4 bases from J, with 8 bases between. The CDR3 contains 13 residues.

A few counts support this clonotype. In nucleotides, the CDR3 is TGTGCCAGCAGTTTGGGCAGGGGTACCTACGAGCAGTACTTC. Translated, it gives CASSLGRGTYEQYF. This chain uses TRBV6-5 with TRBJ2-7; weak D call: TRBD1 (6 bases). This CDR3 is built from 14 residues. Germline V gene sequence: CDR1 MNHEY, CDR2 SVGAGI. V shed 4 bases and J shed 2 bases, with 12 bases lying between them.

The V call is TRBV10-3, the J call TRBJ2-3, with a possible D match to TRBD2 (7 bases). This CDR3 spans 16 amino acids. V was trimmed by 4 bases and J by 0 bases, leaving 14 bases between them. Germline lookup yields CDR1 ENHRY and CDR2 SYGVKD. CDR3 loop: CAISGGGRHSTDTQYF. As DNA, the CDR3 is TGTGCCATCAGTGGGGGGGGCAGGCATAGCACAGATACGCAGTATTTT.